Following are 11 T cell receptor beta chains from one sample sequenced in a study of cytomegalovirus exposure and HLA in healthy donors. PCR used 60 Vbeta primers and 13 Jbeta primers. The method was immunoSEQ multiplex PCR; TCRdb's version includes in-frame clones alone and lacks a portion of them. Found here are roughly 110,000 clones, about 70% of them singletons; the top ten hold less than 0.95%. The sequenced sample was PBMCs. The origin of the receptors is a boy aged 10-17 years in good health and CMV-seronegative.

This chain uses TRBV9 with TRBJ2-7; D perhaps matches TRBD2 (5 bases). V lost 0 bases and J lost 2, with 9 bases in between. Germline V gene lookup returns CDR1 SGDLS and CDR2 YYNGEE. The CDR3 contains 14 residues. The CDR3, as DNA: TGTGCCAGCAGCGTAGACCCGGGGACCTACGAGCAGTACTTC. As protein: CASSVDPGTYEQYF.

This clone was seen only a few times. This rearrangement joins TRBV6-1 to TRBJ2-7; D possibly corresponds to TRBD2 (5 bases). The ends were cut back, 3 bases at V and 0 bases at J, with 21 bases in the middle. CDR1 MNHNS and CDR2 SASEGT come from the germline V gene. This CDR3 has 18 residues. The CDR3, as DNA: TGTGCCAGCAGTGAGTTACGGCAGCGGCCAATGAACTCCTACGAGCAGTACTTC. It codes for CASSELRQRPMNSYEQYF.

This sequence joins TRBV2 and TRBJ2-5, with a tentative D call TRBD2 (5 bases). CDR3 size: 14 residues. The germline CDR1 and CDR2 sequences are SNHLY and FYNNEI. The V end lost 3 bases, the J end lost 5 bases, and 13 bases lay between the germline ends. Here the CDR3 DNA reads TGTGCCAGCAGTGAGGGGTGGGAGTCGGAGACCCAGTACTTC. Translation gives CASSEGWESETQYF.

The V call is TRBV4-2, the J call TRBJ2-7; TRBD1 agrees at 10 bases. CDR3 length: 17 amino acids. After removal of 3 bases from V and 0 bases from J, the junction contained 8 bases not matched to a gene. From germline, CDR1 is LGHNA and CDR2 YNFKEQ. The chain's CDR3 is CASSQRADRGLSYEQYF. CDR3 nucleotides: TGTGCCAGCAGCCAGAGAGCCGACAGGGGGCTCTCCTACGAGCAGTACTTC.

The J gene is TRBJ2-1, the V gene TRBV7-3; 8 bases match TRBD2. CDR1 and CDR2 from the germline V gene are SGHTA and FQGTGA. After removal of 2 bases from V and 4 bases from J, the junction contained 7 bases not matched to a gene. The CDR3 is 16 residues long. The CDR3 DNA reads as TGTGCCAGCAGCTTAGTTAGGACTAGCAATTACAATGAGCAGTTCTTC. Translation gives CASSLVRTSNYNEQFF.

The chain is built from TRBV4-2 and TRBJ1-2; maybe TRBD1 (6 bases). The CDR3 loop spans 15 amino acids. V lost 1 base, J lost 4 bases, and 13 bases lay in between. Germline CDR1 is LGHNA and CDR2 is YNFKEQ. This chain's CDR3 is CASSQAAGDGYGYTF. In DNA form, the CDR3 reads TGTGCCAGCAGCCAAGCGGCAGGGGATGGCTATGGCTACACCTTC.

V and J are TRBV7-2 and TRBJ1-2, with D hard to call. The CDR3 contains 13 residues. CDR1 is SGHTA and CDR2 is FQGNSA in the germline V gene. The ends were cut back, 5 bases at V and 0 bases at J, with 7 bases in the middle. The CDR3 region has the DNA TGTGCCAGCAGCCCTTCTACTAACTATGGCTACACCTTC. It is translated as CASSPSTNYGYTF.

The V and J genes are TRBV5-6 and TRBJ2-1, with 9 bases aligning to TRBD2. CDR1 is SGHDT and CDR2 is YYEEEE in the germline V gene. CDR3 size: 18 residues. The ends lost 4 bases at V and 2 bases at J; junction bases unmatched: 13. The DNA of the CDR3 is TGTGCCAGCAGCAGGACTCTAGGACTAGCGCCAGCCTACAATGAGCAGTTCTTC. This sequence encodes CASSRTLGLAPAYNEQFF.

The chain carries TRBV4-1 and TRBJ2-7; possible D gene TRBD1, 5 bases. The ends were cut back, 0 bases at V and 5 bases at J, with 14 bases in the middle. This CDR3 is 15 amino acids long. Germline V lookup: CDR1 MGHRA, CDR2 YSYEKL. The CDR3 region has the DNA TGCGCCAGCAGCCAAGATAATGCCAGGGCACACGAGCAGTACTTC. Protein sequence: CASSQDNARAHEQYF.

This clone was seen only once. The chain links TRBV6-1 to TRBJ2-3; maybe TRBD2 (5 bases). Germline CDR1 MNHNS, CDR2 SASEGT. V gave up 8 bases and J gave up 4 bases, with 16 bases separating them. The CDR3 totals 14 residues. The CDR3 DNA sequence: TGTGCCAGCCAACTAGGACCCACTGCAGATACGCAGTATTTT. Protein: CASQLGPTADTQYF.

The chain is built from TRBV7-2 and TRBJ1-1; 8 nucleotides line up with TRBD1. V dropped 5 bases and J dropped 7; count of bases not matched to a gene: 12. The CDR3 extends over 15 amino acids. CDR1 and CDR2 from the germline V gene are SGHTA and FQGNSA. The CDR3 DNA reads TGTGCCAGCAGCCCAAGGACAGGGAGGTTGGGTGAAGCTTTCTTT. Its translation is CASSPRTGRLGEAFF.